These 23 T cell receptor beta chains were all obtained from the same sample, sequenced in a study of spatial heterogeneity in lung cancer. Time point defined: sample taken at primary tumor resection. The input material, whole RNA from tumor, nontumor lung or frozen PBMC, was sequenced unsorted. TCRdb independently ran MiXCR on the 5' RACE reads; one entry per CDR3 protein. The sample includes around 15,000 distinct CDR3 sequences, almost 8% of them seen just once. The starting material was PBMCs, obtained at surgery. All receptors come from a female donor with early-stage non-small cell lung cancer.

This clonotype was seen at least ten times. The chain combines TRBV5-5 with TRBJ2-5; 7 nucleotides match TRBD1. Germline lookup yields CDR1 SGHKS and CDR2 YYEKEE (reference sequence). The J segment lost 5 bases and the V segment lost 3 bases, leaving 7 bases of the junction unmatched. The length of the CDR3 is 14 residues. The CDR3 DNA sequence: TGTGCCAGCAGCTCGGGACAGTGGGGGGAGACCCAGTACTTC. This codes for CASSSGQWGETQYF.

This clonotype was seen at least ten times. The chain has TRBV7-3 and TRBJ1-1; 7 bases match TRBD1. This CDR3 is built from 13 residues. The trim removed 4 bases at V and 6 bases at J, leaving 5 bases unmatched. Per the germline V gene, CDR1 is SGHTA and CDR2 is FQGTGA. CDR3 residues: CASSYDRDAEAFF. DNA of the CDR3: TGTGCCAGCAGCTACGACAGGGACGCTGAAGCTTTCTTT.

The CDR3 nucleotides are TGTGCCAGCAGCTTAGTGGGGACCGTTAACACCGGGGAGCTGTTTTTT. This sequence encodes CASSLVGTVNTGELFF. The J gene is TRBJ2-2, the V gene TRBV7-2; TRBD1 or TRBD2 may be the D gene (5 bases each). Looked up from germline, CDR1 is SGHTA and CDR2 is FQGNSA. V lost 1 base and J lost 2, with 11 bases in between. This CDR3 region has 16 residues.

This clonotype rates as medium-sized (0.01 to 0.1%). This sequence joins TRBV19 and TRBJ2-7; D assignment may be TRBD1 or TRBD2 (5 bases each). CDR1 is LNHDA and CDR2 is SQIVND in the germline V gene (reference sequence). CDR3 length: 14 amino acids. With 4 bases removed from V and 3 bases from J, the gap between germline ends came to 13 bases. The CDR3 DNA reads as TGTGCCAGTAGTACCCGGTATGGGGGCTACGAGCAGTACTTC. Translation gives CASSTRYGGYEQYF.

This clonotype was picked up many times. The rearrangement links TRBV7-2 to TRBJ2-7, with 8 bases aligning to TRBD1. J lost 3 bases, V lost 5 bases, and 3 bases had no gene match. In germline, CDR1 is SGHTA, CDR2 FQGNSA. CDR3 length: 13 amino acids. CDR3 loop: CASSPGQVYEQYF. CDR3 DNA: TGTGCCAGCAGCCCGGGACAGGTCTACGAGCAGTACTTC.

This clonotype was seen repeatedly, ten times or more. V gene TRBV7-2 combines with J gene TRBJ2-5; a weak D match, TRBD2 (5 bases). Trimming left V 5 bases short and J 1 base short, with 8 bases between. Germline assignment: CDR1 SGHTA and CDR2 FQGNSA. The CDR3 is 13 amino acids. The CDR3 sequence: CASSPSFQETQYF. The DNA for the CDR3 is TGTGCCAGCAGCCCTAGCTTCCAAGAGACCCAGTACTTC.

Comments on this clonotype: A much larger clone lies a single base off, so this may be a read error. The chain uses TRBV5-1 and TRBJ1-1; 7 bases line up with TRBD1. The CDR3 covers 16 residues. The V segment lost 0 bases and the J segment 3 bases; nucleotides outside the gene matches: 8. Germline V gene lookup returns CDR1 SGHRS and CDR2 YFSETQ. DNA of the CDR3: TGCGCCAGCAGCTTGGGGGACAGACTAATGTACACTGAAGCTTTCTTT. Translated, it gives CASSLGDRLMYTEAFF.

This clonotype was counted ten times or more. The chain uses TRBV5-1 and TRBJ1-4; TRBD1 might be the D (6 bases). The CDR3 is 16 amino acids. Germline CDR1 is SGHRS and CDR2 is YFSETQ. The ends were cut back, 3 bases at V and 0 bases at J, with 12 bases in the middle. The CDR3 spells CASSSTGQTTNEKLFF. The CDR3 bases are TGCGCCAGCAGCTCCACCGGACAGACAACTAATGAAAAACTGTTTTTT.

In its sample, this clonotype was seen many times. The chain uses TRBV6-1 and TRBJ2-3; 12 positions match TRBD2. The germline V gene has CDR1 MNHNS and CDR2 SASEGT. V was pared by 2 bases and J by 4 bases, with 1 base of the junction left unmatched. The CDR3 spans 15 residues. The chain's CDR3 is CASSELAGGPDTQYF. In nucleotides, the CDR3 is TGTGCCAGCAGTGAACTAGCGGGGGGGCCAGATACGCAGTATTTT.

This clonotype was found a few times. The chain uses TRBV19 and TRBJ1-2; D is unresolved. The length of the CDR3 is 15 residues. V was pared by 7 bases and J by 4 bases, with 19 bases between. Germline CDR1 LNHDA, CDR2 SQIVND (reference sequence). This CDR3 reads CASTRVLDEGYGYTF. For the CDR3, the DNA is TGTGCCAGTACAAGGGTGTTGGATGAGGGCTATGGCTACACCTTC.

This clonotype came up many times. This chain joins TRBV7-6 and TRBJ2-2, with a tentative D call TRBD1 (5 bases). CDR3 size: 14 residues. The germline gives CDR1 SGHVS, CDR2 FNYEAQ. V lost 3 bases and J lost 4, with 9 bases in between. CDR3 in amino acids: CASSFGQGTGELFF. As DNA, the CDR3 is TGTGCCAGCAGCTTTGGCCAGGGCACCGGGGAGCTGTTTTTT.

This clonotype was seen only a few times. The chain joins TRBV5-1 to TRBJ2-7; D remains ambiguous. The CDR3 spans 11 residues. V was trimmed by 3 bases and J by 3 bases, leaving 4 bases between them. Germline V gene sequence: CDR1 SGHRS, CDR2 YFSETQ. CDR3 bases: TGCGCCAGCAGCTCCTACTACGAGCAGTACTTC. Protein sequence: CASSSYYEQYF.

This clonotype was observed many times. This chain joins TRBV5-5 and TRBJ2-7; D is possibly TRBD1 (5 bases). The CDR3 totals 14 residues. Germline V gives CDR1 SGHKS, CDR2 YYEKEE (reference sequence). Trimming left V 1 base short and J 2 bases short, with 10 bases between. The CDR3 coding sequence is TGTGCCAGCAGCTTGACAGGAAAAGCCTACGAGCAGTACTTC. This translates into CASSLTGKAYEQYF.

This clonotype has a count of ten or more. The chain recombines TRBV19 with TRBJ2-6; TRBD1 matches 8 bases. CDR1 and CDR2 from the germline V gene are LNHDA and SQIVND (reference sequence). V trimming: 7 bases; J trimming: 3 bases; junction bases outside the gene matches: 5. The CDR3 length is 15 residues. The CDR3 DNA follows: TGTGCCAGTATCGAGACAGGGGTTGGGGCCAACGTCCTGACTTTC. Its protein is CASIETGVGANVLTF.

This clonotype was seen repeatedly, ten times or more. The V call is TRBV6-5, the J call TRBJ2-2; 13 bases line up with TRBD2. Germline V lookup: CDR1 MNHEY, CDR2 SVGAGI. The trim removed 7 bases at V and 3 bases at J, leaving 20 bases unmatched. The CDR3 sequence is 21 residues long. The CDR3 reads CASNAWSLGTSGIGHTGELFF. DNA for the CDR3: TGTGCCAGCAACGCATGGTCACTCGGGACTAGCGGGATCGGGCACACCGGGGAGCTGTTTTTT.

This clonotype was counted many times. This chain connects TRBV14 to TRBJ2-1; TRBD2 matches 9 bases. V lost 2 bases, J lost 7 bases, and 12 bases stayed unmatched. The CDR3 spans 17 residues. The germline CDR1 and CDR2 sequences are SGHDN and FVKESK. DNA for the CDR3: TGTGCCAGCAGCCAATGGGTTCCGGGACTAGCTGGAAATGAGCAGTTCTTC. It codes for CASSQWVPGLAGNEQFF.

Regarding this clonotype: Mismatch with germline at one junction end may stem from a read error. V and J are TRBV7-2 and TRBJ2-5; 9 positions match TRBD2. The CDR3 is made up of 14 amino acids. Germline lookup yields CDR1 SGHTA and CDR2 FQGNSA. The CDR3 DNA reads as TGTGTCAGCCGGTGGCGGGGGGGCCAAGAGACCCAGTACTTC. This encodes CVSRWRGGQETQYF.

The sample holds many counts of this clonotype. The chain uses TRBV6-2 or TRBV6-3 and TRBJ1-1, with TRBD1 as a possible D gene (6 bases). Trimming stripped 5 bases from V and 1 base from J, with 14 bases between. The CDR3 is made up of 15 amino acids. Germline CDR1 MNHEY, CDR2 SVGEGT. The CDR3 DNA sequence: TGTGCCAGCAGTACTCTAAACAGGGAGAACACTGAAGCTTTCTTT. This translates into CASSTLNRENTEAFF.

Judged by abundance, this clonotype is medium-sized. The V gene is TRBV28, the J gene TRBJ2-3; the D gene is possibly TRBD2 (5 bases). The V gene lost 4 bases and the J gene lost 0 bases, with 17 bases spanning the gap. Germline assignment: CDR1 MDHEN and CDR2 SYDVKM. The CDR3 is 17 residues long. CDR3 sequence (DNA): TGTGCCAGCAGTTCAGCCCCAGGAGCGGCTAGCACAGATACGCAGTATTTT. Its protein product is CASSSAPGAASTDTQYF.

This clonotype occurred many times. The CDR3 is CASSSMGALGQFF. CDR3 bases: TGTGCCAGCAGCTCTATGGGGGCGCTGGGGCAGTTCTTC. V is TRBV7-9 and J is TRBJ2-1; tentative D call: TRBD1 (6 bases). The length of the CDR3 is 13 residues. Germline values: CDR1 SEHNR, CDR2 FQNEAQ (reference sequence). The V and J ends lost 4 bases and 12 bases respectively, with 16 bases between them.

In its sample, this clonotype was seen many times. The chain has TRBV19 and TRBJ2-3; the D is unclear. The CDR3 is 14 residues long. Germline CDR1 reads LNHDA; CDR2 reads SQIVND (reference sequence). Trimming pared 7 bases from V and 2 bases from J, leaving 13 bases between. The CDR3 protein is CASKVKGDTDTQYF. CDR3 sequence (DNA): TGTGCCAGTAAGGTAAAGGGCGACACAGATACGCAGTATTTT.

This clonotype was found many times. CDR3 DNA sequence: TGTGCCAGCAGCTTTCAGGGAAGGGAAAAACTGTTTTTT. Its translation is CASSFQGREKLFF. This rearrangement joins TRBV7-2 to TRBJ1-4, with a weak D call TRBD1 (5 bases). This CDR3 contains 13 residues. Germline CDR1 reads SGHTA; CDR2 reads FQGNSA. V dropped 3 bases and J dropped 8 bases, with 10 bases sitting between them.

This clonotype is medium-sized within its sample. V gene TRBV27 combines with J gene TRBJ2-3; D remains unclear. CDR1 MNHEY and CDR2 SMNVEV come from the germline V gene (reference sequence). Between the trimmed V and J ends, which lost 5 bases and 2 bases, there was a span of 8 bases. The CDR3 has 13 amino acids. The CDR3 DNA sequence: TGTGCCAGCAGTCCATGGGTCACAGATACGCAGTATTTT. Translated, it gives CASSPWVTDTQYF.